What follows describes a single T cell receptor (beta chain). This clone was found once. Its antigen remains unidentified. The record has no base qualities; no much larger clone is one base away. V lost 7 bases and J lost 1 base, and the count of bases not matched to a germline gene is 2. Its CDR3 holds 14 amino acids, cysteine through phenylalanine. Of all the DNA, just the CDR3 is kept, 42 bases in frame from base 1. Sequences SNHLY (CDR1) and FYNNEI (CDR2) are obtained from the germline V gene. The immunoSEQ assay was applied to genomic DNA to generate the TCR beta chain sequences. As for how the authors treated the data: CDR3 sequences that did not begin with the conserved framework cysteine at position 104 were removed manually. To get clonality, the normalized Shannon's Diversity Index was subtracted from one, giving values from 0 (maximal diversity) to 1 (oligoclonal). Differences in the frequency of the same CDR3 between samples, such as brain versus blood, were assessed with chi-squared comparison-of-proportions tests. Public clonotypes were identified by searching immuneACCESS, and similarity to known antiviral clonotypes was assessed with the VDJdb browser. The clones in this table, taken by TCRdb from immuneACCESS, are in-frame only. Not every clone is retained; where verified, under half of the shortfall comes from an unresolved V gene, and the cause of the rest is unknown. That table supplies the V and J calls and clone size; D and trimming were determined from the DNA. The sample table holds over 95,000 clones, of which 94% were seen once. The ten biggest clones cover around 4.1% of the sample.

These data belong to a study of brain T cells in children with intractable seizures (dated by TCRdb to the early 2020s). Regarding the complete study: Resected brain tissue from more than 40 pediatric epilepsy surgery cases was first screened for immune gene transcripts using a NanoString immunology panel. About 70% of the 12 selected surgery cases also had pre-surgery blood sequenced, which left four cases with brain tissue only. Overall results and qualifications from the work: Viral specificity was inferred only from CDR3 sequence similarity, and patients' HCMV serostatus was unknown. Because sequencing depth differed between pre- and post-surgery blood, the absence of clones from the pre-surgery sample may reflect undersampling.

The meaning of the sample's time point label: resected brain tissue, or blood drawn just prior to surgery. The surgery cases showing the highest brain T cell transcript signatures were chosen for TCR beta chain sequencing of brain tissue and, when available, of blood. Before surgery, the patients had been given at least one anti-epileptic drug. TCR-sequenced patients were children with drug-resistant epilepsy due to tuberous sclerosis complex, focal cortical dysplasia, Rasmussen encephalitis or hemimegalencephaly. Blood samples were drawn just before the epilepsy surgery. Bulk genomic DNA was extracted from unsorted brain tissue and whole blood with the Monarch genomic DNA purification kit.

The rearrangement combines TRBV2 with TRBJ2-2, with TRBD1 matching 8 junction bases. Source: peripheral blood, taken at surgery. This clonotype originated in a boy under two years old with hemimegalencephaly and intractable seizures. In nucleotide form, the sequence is TGTGCCAGCAATGACAGGGGGAACACCGGGGAGCTGTTTTTT. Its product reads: CASNDRGNTGELFF. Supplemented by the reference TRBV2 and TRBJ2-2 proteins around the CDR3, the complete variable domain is EPEVTQTPSHQVTQMGQEVILRCVPISNHLYFYWYRQILGQKVEFLVSFYNNEISEKSEIFDDQFSVERPDGSNFTLKIRSTKLEDSAMYFCASNDRGNTGELFFGEGSRLTVL.